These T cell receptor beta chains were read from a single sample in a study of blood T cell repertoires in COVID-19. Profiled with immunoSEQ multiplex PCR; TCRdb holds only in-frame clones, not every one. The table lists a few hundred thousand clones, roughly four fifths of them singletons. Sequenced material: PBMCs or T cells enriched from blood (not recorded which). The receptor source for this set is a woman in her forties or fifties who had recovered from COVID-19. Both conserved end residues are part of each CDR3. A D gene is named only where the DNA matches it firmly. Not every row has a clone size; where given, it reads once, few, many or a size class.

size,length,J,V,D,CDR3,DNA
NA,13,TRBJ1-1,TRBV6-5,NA,CASRGTLDTEAFF,TGTGCCAGCAGGGGCACCTTGGACACTGAAGCTTTCTTT
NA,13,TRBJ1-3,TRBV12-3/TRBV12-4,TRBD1,CASRSTGADTIYF,TGTGCCAGCAGATCCACAGGGGCAGACACCATATATTTT
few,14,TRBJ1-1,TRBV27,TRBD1,CASFRDSMNTEAFF,TGTGCCAGCTTCCGGGACAGTATGAACACTGAAGCTTTCTTT
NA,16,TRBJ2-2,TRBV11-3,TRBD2,CASSSPPTSGGGELFF,TGTGCCAGCAGTTCGCCCCCGACTAGCGGGGGCGGGGAGCTGTTTTTT
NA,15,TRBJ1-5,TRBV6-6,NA,CASSYGGAGNQPQHF,TGTGCCAGCAGTTACGGGGGCGCGGGCAATCAGCCCCAGCATTTT
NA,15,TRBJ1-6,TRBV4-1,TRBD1,CATSPQGALSSPLHF,TGCGCCACCAGCCCACAGGGGGCTTTGTCATCACCCCTCCACTTT
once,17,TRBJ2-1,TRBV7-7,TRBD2,CASSLEVRLAGANEQFF,TGTGCTAGCAGCTTAGAGGTTAGGCTAGCGGGGGCCAATGAGCAGTTCTTC
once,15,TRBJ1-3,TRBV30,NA,CAWSLQSLSGNTIYF,TGTGCCTGGAGTCTACAGAGCCTCTCTGGAAACACCATATATTTT
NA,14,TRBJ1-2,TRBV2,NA,CASSDVRINYGYTF,TGTGCCAGCAGTGATGTCAGAATTAACTATGGCTACACCTTC
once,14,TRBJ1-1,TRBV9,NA,CASSVGEGRTEAFF,TGTGCCAGCAGCGTAGGGGAGGGACGCACTGAAGCTTTCTTT
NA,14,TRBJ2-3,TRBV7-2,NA,CASSLGVVPDTQYF,TGTGCCAGCAGCTTAGGCGTAGTCCCAGATACGCAGTATTTT
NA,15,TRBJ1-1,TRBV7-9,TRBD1,CASSPQTGINTEAFF,TGTGCCAGCAGCCCTCAGACAGGGATCAACACTGAAGCTTTCTTT
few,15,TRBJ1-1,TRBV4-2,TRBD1,CASSSHRQGHTEAFF,TGTGCCAGCAGCAGTCACCGACAGGGTCACACTGAAGCTTTCTTT
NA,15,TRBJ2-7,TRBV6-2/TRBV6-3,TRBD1,CASSFRDRGLYEQYF,TGTGCCAGCAGTTTCCGGGACAGGGGCCTCTACGAGCAGTACTTC
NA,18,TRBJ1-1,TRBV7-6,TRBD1,CASSLFGGGGGANTEAFF,TGTGCCAGCAGCTTGTTTGGAGGGGGCGGCGGGGCGAACACTGAAGCTTTCTTT
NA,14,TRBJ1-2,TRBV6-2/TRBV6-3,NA,CASSYSPFNYGYTF,TGTGCCAGCAGTTATTCCCCGTTTAACTATGGCTACACCTTC
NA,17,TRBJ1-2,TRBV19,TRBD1,CASSTTPPGQGNYGYTF,TGTGCCAGTAGTACCACCCCCCCGGGACAGGGGAACTATGGCTACACCTTC
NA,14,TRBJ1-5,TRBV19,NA,CASSHYTKGQPQHF,TGTGCCAGTAGTCACTACACGAAAGGCCAGCCCCAGCATTTT
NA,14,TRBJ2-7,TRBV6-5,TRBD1,CASSPSRGTYEQYF,TGTGCCAGCAGCCCGTCCAGGGGGACCTACGAGCAGTACTTC
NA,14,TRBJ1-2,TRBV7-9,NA,CASSLVGATYGYTF,TGTGCCAGCAGCTTAGTGGGAGCTACCTATGGCTACACCTTC
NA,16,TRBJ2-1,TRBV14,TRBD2,CASSPPGLASYNEQFF,TGTGCCAGCAGCCCTCCCGGACTAGCGTCATACAATGAGCAGTTCTTC
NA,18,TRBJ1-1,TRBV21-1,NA,CASSKERGRPAYHTEAFF,TGTGCCAGCAGCAAAGAACGTGGGAGGCCAGCCTATCACACTGAAGCTTTCTTT
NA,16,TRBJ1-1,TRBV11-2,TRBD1,CASSLGRGGRGTEAFF,TGTGCCAGCAGCTTAGGCCGAGGGGGCCGGGGCACTGAAGCTTTCTTT
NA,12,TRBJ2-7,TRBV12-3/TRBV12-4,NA,CASSSLGVEQYF,TGTGCCAGCAGTTCATTAGGAGTGGAGCAGTACTTC
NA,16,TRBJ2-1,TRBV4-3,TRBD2,CASSQDVAGGSYEQFF,TGCGCCAGCAGCCAAGATGTAGCGGGAGGGTCATATGAGCAGTTCTTC
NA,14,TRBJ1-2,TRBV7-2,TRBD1,CASSFTTGVYGYTF,TGTGCCAGCAGTTTCACGACAGGGGTATATGGCTACACCTTC
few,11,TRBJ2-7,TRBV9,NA,CASSSHGEQYF,TGTGCCAGCAGCTCACACGGGGAGCAGTACTTC
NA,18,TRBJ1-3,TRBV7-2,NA,CASSSRFDRHAAGNTIYF,TGTGCCAGCAGCTCAAGATTTGACAGGCACGCTGCCGGAAACACCATATATTTT
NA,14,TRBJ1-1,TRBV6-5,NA,CASSSAPGATEAFF,TGTGCCAGCAGTTCAGCCCCAGGGGCCACTGAAGCTTTCTTT
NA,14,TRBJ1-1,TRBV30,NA,CAWSNRVVNTEAFF,TGTGCCTGGAGTAACAGGGTCGTAAACACTGAAGCTTTCTTT
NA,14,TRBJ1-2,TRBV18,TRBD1,CASSAGTGVAGYTF,TGTGCCAGCTCAGCCGGGACAGGGGTTGCCGGCTACACCTTC